A selection of T cell receptor beta chains follows, all from one sample in a study of T cells in Graves' hyperthyroidism and ophthalmopathy. A single record per CDR3 protein comes from TCRdb applying MiXCR to the multiplex PCR reads. The sample yields hundreds of thousands of distinct CDR3 sequences, approximately 13% seen once. Sequencing input: blood. All receptors derive from a woman in her twenties or thirties with Graves' hyperthyroidism. Both conserved end residues are part of each CDR3. A D gene is named only where the DNA matches it firmly. Expanded clones get a size class; other rows say once, few or many, or leave the size out.

D	V	size	J	CDR3	DNA
-	TRBV4-1	-	TRBJ1-1	CASSYGPANTEAFF	TGCGCCAGCAGCTACGGGCCCGCGAACACTGAAGCTTTCTTT
-	TRBV19	many	TRBJ1-5	CASSITGIVSNQPQHF	TGTGCCAGTAGTATCACAGGGATTGTGAGCAATCAGCCCCAGCATTTT
TRBD2	TRBV20-1	many	TRBJ2-3	CSARGTSGTDTQYF	TGCAGTGCTAGAGGGACTAGCGGCACAGATACGCAGTATTTT
-	TRBV7-2	-	TRBJ2-3	CASSPRLGEGHRDTQYF	TGTGCCAGCAGCCCCCGTCTAGGGGAGGGACATAGAGATACGCAGTATTTT
-	TRBV7-2	-	TRBJ1-2	CASSLNPATYHLYGYTF	TGTGCCAGCAGCTTAAACCCGGCTACCTACCATCTCTATGGCTACACCTTC
TRBD2	TRBV7-2	many	TRBJ2-7	CASSRLGTSSYEQYF	TGTGCCAGCAGCCGCCTCGGGACTAGCTCCTACGAGCAGTACTTC
-	TRBV7-8	-	TRBJ1-6	CASSPRQSLRSPLHF	TGTGCCAGCAGCCCACGACAATCCCTTAGGTCACCCCTCCACTTT
-	TRBV20-1	-	TRBJ2-6	CSARDPSGANVLTF	TGCAGTGCTAGAGATCCTTCTGGGGCCAACGTCCTGACTTTC
TRBD2	TRBV3-1	many	TRBJ2-3	CASSQGLAGRTDTQYF	TGTGCCAGCAGCCAAGGACTAGCGGGACGCACAGATACGCAGTATTTT
-	TRBV9	-	TRBJ2-2	CASSVVGSGELFF	TGTGCCAGCAGCGTAGTAGGCTCCGGGGAGCTGTTTTTT
TRBD2	TRBV20-1	many	TRBJ2-3	CSAAGLAGDLTQYF	TGCAGTGCTGCCGGGCTAGCGGGTGACCTTACGCAGTATTTT
-	TRBV7-2	few	TRBJ2-1	CASHRASEQFF	TGTGCCAGCCATCGGGCGAGTGAGCAGTTCTTC
-	TRBV20-1	many	TRBJ1-5	CSARPTGNSNQPQHF	TGCAGTGCTAGACCCACGGGGAATAGCAATCAGCCCCAGCATTTT